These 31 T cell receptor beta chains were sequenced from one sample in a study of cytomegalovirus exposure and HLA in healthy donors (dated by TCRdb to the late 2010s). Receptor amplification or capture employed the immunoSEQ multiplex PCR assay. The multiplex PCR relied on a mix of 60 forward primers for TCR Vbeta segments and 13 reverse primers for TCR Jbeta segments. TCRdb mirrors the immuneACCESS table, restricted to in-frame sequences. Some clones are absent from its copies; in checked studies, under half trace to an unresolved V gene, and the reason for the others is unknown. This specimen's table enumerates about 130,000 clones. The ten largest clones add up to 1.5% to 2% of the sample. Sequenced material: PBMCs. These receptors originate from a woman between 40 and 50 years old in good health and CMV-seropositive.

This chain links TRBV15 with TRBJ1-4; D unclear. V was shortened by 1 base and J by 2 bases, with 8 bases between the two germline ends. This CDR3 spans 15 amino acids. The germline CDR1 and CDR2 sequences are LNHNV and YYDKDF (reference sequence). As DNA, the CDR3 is TGTGCCACCAGCAGAGGTCCCGAGACTAATGAAAAACTGTTTTTT. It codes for CATSRGPETNEKLFF. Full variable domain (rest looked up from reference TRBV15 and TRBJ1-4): DAMVIQNPRYQVTQFGKPVTLSCSQTLNHNVMYWYQQKSSQAPKLLFHYYDKDFNNEADTPDNFQSRRPNTSFCFLDIRSPGLGDTAMYLCATSRGPETNEKLFFGSGTQLSVL.

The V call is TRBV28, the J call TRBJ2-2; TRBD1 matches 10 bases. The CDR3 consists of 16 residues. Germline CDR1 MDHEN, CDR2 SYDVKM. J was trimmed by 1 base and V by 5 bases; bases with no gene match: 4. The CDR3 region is CASSPRTGGNTGELFF. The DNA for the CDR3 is TGTGCCAGCAGTCCAAGGACAGGGGGGAACACCGGGGAGCTGTTTTTT.

The chain's CDR3 is CASSKHDRGTVLSQHF. For the CDR3, the DNA is TGTGCCAGCAGCAAGCACGACAGGGGTACCGTTCTGTCCCAGCATTTT. The chain has TRBV21-1 and TRBJ1-5; whether TRBD1, the table's D call, matches the DNA was not checked. TRBV21-1 is a recognized pseudogene. This CDR3 contains 16 residues.

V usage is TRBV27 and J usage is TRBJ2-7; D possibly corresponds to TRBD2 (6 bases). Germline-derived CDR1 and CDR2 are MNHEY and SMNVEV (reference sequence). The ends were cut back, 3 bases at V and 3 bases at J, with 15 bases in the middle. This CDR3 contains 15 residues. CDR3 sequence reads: CASSFPTREYYEQYF. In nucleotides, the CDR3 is TGTGCCAGCAGTTTCCCGACTCGGGAGTACTACGAGCAGTACTTC.

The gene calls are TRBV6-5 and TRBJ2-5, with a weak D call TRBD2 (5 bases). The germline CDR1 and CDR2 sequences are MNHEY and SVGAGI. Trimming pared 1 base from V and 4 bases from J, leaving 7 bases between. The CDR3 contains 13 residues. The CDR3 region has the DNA TGTGCCAGCAGTTACTTCGCGGGAGAGACCCAGTACTTC. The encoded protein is CASSYFAGETQYF.

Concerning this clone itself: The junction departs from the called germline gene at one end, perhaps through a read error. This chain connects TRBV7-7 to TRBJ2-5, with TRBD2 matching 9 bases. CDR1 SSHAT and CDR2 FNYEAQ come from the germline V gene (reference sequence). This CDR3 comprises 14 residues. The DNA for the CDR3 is TGTGCTAGCAGCACGGTAGCGGGAGTGGAGACCCAGTACTTC. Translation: CASSTVAGVETQYF.

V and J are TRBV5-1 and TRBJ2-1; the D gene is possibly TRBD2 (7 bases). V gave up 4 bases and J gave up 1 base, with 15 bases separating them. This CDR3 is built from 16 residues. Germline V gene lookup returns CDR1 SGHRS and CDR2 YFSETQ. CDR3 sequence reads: CASSLIQGGSYNEQFF. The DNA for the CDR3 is TGCGCCAGCAGCCTGATACAGGGAGGGTCCTACAATGAGCAGTTCTTC. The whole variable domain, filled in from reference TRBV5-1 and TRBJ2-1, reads KAGVTQTPRYLIKTRGQQVTLSCSPISGHRSVSWYQQTPGQGLQFLFEYFSETQRNKGNFPGRFSGRQFSNSRSEMNVSTLELGDSALYLCASSLIQGGSYNEQFFGPGTRLTVL.

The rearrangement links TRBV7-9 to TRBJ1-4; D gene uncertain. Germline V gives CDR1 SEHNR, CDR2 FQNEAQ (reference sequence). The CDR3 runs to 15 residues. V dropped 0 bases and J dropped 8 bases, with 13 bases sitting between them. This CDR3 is CASSLARGIGEKLFF. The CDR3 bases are TGTGCCAGCAGCTTAGCGCGGGGAATCGGGGAAAAACTGTTTTTT.

Written as DNA, the CDR3 is TGCAGCGTTGCTACCGAAGAGACCCAGTACTTC. It codes for CSVATEETQYF. The genes are TRBV29-1 and TRBJ2-5; D unresolved. V was cut by 4 bases and J by 3 bases, with 6 bases left in between. Germline CDR1 is SQVTM and CDR2 is ANQGSEA. The CDR3 consists of 11 residues.

The CDR3 is CASSFSTTSGPYEQYF. For the CDR3, the DNA is TGTGCCAGCAGTTTCTCCACGACTAGCGGGCCCTACGAGCAGTACTTC. The gene calls are TRBV27 and TRBJ2-7, with 10 bases fitting TRBD2. Germline V gives CDR1 MNHEY, CDR2 SMNVEV (reference sequence). This CDR3 has 16 residues. After removal of 3 bases from V and 2 bases from J, the junction contained 7 bases not matched to a gene.

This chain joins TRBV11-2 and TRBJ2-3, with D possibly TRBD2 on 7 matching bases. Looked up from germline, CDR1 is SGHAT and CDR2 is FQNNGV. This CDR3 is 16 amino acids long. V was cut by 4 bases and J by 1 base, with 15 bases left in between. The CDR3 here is CASSSIQGRGTDTQYF. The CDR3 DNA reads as TGTGCCAGCAGCTCAATTCAGGGGAGGGGCACAGATACGCAGTATTTT.

The CDR3 DNA reads TGTGCCAGCAGCCGACAGGGGGTTCGTGAAAAACTGTTTTTT. Amino acids: CASSRQGVREKLFF. The chain combines TRBV7-9 with TRBJ1-4, with 9 positions matching TRBD1. The CDR3 covers 14 residues. Trimming took 5 bases from V and 7 from J; bases not matched to a gene: 5. Germline values: CDR1 SEHNR, CDR2 FQNEAQ (reference sequence).

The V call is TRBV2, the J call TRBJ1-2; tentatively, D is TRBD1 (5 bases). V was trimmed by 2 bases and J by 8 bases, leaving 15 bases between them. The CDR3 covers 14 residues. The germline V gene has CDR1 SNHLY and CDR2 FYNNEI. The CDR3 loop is CASSESGDRRGYTF. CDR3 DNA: TGTGCCAGCAGTGAAAGCGGGGACCGGCGCGGCTACACCTTC.

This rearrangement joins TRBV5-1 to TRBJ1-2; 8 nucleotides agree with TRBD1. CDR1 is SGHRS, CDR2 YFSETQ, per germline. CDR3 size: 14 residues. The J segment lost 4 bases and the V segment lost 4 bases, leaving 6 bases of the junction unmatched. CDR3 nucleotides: TGCGCCAGCAGCATGGACAGGGCGGGCTATGGCTACACCTTC. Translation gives CASSMDRAGYGYTF.

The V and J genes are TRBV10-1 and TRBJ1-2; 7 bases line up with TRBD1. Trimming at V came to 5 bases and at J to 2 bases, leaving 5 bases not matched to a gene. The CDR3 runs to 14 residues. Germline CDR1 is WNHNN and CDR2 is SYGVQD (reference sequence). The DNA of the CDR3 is TGCGCCAGCAGTACCGGGGGACAGAACTATGGCTACACCTTC. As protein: CASSTGGQNYGYTF.

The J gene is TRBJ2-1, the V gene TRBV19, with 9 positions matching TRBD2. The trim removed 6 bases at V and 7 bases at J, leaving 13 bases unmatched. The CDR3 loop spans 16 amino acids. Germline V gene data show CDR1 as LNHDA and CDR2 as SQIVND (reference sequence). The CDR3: CASRLTSGTFNNEQFF. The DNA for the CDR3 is TGTGCCAGTAGGTTGACTAGCGGAACCTTTAATAATGAGCAGTTCTTC.

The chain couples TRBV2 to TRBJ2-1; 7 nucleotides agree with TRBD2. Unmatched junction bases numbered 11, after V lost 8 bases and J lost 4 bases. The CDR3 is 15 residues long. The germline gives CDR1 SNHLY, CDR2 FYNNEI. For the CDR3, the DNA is TGTGCCAGCCAAGGAGGGAGGGCCTCATACAATGAGCAGTTCTTC. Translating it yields CASQGGRASYNEQFF.

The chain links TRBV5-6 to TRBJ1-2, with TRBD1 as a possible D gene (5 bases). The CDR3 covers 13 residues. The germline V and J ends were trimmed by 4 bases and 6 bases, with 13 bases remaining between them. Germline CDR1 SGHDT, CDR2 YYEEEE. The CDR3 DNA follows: TGTGCCAGCAGCCCGGGGGGAATTCATGGCTACACCTTC. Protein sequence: CASSPGGIHGYTF.

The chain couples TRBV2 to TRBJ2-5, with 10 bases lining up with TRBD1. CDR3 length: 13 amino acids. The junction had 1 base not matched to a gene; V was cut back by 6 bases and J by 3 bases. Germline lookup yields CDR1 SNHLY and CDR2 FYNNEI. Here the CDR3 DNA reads TGTGCCAGCAGCGGGACAGGGGAAGAGACCCAGTACTTC. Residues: CASSGTGEETQYF. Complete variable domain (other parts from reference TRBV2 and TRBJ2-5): EPEVTQTPSHQVTQMGQEVILRCVPISNHLYFYWYRQILGQKVEFLVSFYNNEISEKSEIFDDQFSVERPDGSNFTLKIRSTKLEDSAMYFCASSGTGEETQYFGPGTRLLVL.

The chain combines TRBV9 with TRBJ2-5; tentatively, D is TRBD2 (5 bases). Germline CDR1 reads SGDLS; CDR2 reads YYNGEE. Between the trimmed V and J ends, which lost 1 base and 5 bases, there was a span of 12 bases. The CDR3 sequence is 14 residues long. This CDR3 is CASSVTGGRETQYF. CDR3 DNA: TGTGCCAGCAGCGTAACCGGAGGTAGGGAGACCCAGTACTTC.

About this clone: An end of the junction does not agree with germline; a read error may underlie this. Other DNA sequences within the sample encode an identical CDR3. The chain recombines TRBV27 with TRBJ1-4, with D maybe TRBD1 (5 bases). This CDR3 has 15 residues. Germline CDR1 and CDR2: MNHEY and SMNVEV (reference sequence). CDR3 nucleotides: TGTGCTAGCAGTTTCTGGGGCATACCGAATGAAAAACTGTTTTTT. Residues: CASSFWGIPNEKLFF.

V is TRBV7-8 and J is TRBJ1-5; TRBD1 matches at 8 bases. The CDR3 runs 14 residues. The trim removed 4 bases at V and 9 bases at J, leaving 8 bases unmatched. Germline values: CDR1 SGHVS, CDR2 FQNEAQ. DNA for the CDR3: TGTGCCAGCAGCTCCAAAAGACAGGGGCGGCCCCAGCATTTT. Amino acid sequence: CASSSKRQGRPQHF.

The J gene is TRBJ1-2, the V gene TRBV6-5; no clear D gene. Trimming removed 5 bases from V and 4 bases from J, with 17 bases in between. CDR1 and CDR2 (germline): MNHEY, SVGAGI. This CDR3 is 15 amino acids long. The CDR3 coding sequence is TGTGCCAGCAGTATTCAATCGGTACGGGGCTATGGCTACACCTTC. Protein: CASSIQSVRGYGYTF.

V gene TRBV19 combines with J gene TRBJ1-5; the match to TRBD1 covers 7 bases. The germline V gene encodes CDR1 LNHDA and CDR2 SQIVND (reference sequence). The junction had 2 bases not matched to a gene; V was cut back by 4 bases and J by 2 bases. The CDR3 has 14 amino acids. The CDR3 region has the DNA TGTGCCAGTAGTAATACAGGGGGCAATCAGCCCCAGCATTTT. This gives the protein CASSNTGGNQPQHF.

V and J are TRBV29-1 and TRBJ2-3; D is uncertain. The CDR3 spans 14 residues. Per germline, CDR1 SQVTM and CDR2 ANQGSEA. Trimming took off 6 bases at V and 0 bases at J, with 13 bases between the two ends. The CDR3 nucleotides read TGCAGCGTCTTACAGCCATCTAGCACAGATACGCAGTATTTT. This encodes CSVLQPSSTDTQYF.

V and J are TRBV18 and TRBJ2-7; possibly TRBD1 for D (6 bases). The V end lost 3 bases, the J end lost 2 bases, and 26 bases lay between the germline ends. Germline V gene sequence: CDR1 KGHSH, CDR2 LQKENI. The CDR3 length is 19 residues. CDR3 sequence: CASSPFPGDPLLRPYEQYF. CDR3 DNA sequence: TGTGCCAGCTCACCGTTCCCAGGGGACCCCCTTTTAAGGCCCTACGAGCAGTACTTC.

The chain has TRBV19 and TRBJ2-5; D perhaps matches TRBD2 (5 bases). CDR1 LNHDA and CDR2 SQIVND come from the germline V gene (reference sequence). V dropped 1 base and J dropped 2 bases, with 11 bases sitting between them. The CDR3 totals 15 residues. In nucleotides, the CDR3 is TGTGCCAGTAGTATAGCCTCTACTAGGCAAGAGACCCAGTACTTC. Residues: CASSIASTRQETQYF.

CDR3 sequence: CASSALGQGELFF. For the CDR3, the DNA is TGTGCCAGCAGTGCCCTAGGACAGGGTGAGCTGTTTTTT. This sequence joins TRBV6-1 and TRBJ2-2; 8 nucleotides line up with TRBD1. This CDR3 is 13 amino acids long. V dropped 4 bases and J dropped 11; count of bases not matched to a gene: 6. Germline values: CDR1 MNHNS, CDR2 SASEGT.

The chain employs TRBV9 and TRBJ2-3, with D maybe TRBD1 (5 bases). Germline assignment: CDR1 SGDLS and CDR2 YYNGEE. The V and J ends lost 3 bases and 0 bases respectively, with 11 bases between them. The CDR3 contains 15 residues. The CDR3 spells CASSGTDTSTDTQYF. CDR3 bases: TGTGCCAGCAGCGGGACGGACACGAGCACAGATACGCAGTATTTT.

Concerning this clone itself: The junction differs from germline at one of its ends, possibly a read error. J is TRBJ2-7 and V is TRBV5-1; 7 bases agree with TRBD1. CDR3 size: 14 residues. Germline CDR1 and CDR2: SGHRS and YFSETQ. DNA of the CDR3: TGCGCCAGCAGCTGGGACAGTCAGACCTACGGGCAGTACTTC. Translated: CASSWDSQTYGQYF.

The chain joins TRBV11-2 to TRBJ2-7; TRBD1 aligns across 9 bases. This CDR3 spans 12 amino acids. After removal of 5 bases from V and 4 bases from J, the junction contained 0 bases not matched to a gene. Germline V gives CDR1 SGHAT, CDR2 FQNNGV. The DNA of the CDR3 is TGTGCCAGCAGCGGGACAGGGTACGAGCAGTACTTC. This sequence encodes CASSGTGYEQYF.